This TCR beta chain was retrieved from a study of beta chain features in type 1 diabetes. Looking at the study overall: The patient and healthy donor groups were comparable for age, gender and cell yields.

TCRB transcripts that were expressed got sequenced, as all of the isolated RNA had been reverse transcribed. Sequenced by immunoSEQ multiplex PCR; TCRdb stores in-frame clones only, minus some. The sample holds 250,000 or so clones, 20% seen once. CDR1 is ENHRY, CDR2 SYGVKD, per germline. Trimming took off 4 bases at V and 0 bases at J, with 6 bases between the two ends. This CDR3 has 13 residues. This clone was counted only a few times. Its antigen is still unknown. Whole-study results and caveats: Within each of all four CD4+ subsets, Type 1 diabetes patients had TCRB CDR3s that were moderately but significantly shorter.

This sequence joins TRBV10-3 and TRBJ1-1; unclear D gene. The receptor was isolated from a woman in her forties with type 1 diabetes. Sequencing used naive CD4+ T cells from blood. CDR3 DNA sequence: TGTGCCATCAGTGGCCCGGTGAACACTGAAGCTTTCTTT. It translates to CAISGPVNTEAFF.